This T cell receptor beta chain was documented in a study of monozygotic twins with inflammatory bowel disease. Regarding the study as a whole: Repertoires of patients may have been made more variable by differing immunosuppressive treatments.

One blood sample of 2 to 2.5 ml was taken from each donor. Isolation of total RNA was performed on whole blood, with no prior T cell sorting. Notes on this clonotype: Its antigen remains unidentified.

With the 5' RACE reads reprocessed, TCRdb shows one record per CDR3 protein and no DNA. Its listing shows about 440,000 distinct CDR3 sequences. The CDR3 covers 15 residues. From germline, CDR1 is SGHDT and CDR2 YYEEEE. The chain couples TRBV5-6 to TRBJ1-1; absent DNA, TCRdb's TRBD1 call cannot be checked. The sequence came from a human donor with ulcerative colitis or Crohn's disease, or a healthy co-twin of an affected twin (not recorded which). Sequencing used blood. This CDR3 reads CASSPKMTGNTEAFF.